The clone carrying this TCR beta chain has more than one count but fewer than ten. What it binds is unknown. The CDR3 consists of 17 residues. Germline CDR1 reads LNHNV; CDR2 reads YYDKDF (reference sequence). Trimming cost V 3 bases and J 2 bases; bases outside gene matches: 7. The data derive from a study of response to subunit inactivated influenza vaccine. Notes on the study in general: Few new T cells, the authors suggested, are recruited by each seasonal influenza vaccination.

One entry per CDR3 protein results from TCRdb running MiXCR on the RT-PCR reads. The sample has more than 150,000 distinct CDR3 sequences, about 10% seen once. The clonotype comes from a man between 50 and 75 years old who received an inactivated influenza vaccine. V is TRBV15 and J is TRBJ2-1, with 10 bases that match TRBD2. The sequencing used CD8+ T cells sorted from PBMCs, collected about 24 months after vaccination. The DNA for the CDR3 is TGTGCCACCAGCAGCATCCTAGCGGGAGTCACCTACAATGAGCAGTTCTTC. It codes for CATSSILAGVTYNEQFF.